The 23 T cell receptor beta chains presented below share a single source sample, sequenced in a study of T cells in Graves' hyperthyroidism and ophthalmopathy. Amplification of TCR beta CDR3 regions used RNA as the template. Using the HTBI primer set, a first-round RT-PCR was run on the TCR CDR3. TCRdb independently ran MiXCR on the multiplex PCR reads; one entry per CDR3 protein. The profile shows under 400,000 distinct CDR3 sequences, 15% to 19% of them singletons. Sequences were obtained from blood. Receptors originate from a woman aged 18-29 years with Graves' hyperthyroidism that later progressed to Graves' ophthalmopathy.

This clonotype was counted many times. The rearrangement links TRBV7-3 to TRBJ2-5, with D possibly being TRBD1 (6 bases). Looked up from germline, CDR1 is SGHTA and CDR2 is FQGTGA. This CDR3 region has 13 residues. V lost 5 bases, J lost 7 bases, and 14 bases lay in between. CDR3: CASSQDRMGTQYF. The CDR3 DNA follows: TGTGCCAGCAGCCAAGACAGGATGGGGACCCAGTACTTC.

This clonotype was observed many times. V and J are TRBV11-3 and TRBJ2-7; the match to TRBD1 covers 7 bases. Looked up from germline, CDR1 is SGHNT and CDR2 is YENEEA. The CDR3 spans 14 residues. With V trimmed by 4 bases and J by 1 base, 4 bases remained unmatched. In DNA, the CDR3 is TGTGCCAGCAGCTCCACGACAGGGTCCTACGAGCAGTACTTC. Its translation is CASSSTTGSYEQYF.

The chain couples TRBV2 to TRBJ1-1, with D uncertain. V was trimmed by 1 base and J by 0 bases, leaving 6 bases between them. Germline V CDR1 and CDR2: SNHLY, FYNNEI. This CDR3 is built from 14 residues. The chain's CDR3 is CASSEGGLNTEAFF. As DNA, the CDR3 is TGTGCCAGCAGTGAAGGAGGGTTGAACACTGAAGCTTTCTTT.

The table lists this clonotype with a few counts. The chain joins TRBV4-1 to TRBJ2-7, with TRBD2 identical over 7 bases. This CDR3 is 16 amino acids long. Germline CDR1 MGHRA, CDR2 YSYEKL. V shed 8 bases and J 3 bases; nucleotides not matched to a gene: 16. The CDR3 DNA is TGCGCCAGCCTGCCAACGCCCGGGGAGGGGAGCTACGAGCAGTACTTC. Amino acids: CASLPTPGEGSYEQYF.

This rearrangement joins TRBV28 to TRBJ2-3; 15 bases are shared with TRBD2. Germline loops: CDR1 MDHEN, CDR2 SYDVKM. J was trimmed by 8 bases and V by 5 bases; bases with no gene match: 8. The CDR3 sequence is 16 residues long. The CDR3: CASSPGLAGGRATQYF. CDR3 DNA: TGTGCCAGCAGTCCGGGACTAGCGGGAGGAAGGGCTACGCAGTATTTT.

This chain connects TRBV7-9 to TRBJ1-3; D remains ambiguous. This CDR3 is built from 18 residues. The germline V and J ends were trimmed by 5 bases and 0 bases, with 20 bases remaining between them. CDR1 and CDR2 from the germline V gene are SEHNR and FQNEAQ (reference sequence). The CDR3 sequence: CASSRTLKKSPSGNTIYF. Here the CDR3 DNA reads TGTGCCAGCAGCCGCACACTAAAAAAGTCTCCCTCTGGAAACACCATATATTTT.

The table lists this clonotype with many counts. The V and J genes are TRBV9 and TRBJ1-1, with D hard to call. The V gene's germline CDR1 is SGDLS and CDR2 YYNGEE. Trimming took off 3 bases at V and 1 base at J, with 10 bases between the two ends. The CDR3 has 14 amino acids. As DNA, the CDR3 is TGTGCCAGCAGCGGACCGTCAGGGAACACTGAAGCTTTCTTT. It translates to CASSGPSGNTEAFF.

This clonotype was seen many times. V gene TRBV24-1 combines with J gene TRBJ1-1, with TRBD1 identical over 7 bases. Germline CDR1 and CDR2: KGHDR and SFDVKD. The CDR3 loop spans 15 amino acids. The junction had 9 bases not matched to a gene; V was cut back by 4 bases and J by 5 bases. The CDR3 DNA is TGTGCCACCAGTGAGTCTGGGAGGGGGCGGACTGAAGCTTTCTTT. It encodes CATSESGRGRTEAFF.

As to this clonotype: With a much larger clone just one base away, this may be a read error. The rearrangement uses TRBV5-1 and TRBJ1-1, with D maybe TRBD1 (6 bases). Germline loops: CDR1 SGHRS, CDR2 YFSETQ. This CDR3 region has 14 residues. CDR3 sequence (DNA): TGCGCCAACAGCTCCCGGGGGGCCAACACTGAAGCTTTCTTT. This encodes CANSSRGANTEAFF.

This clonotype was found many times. CDR3 amino acids: CASSPLYRGDTQYF. The CDR3 bases are TGTGCCAGCAGTCCACTCTACAGGGGAGATACGCAGTATTTT. The rearrangement uses TRBV28 and TRBJ2-3, with 7 bases identical to TRBD1. The germline CDR1 and CDR2 sequences are MDHEN and SYDVKM. Trimming removed 5 bases from V and 5 bases from J; junction bases left unmatched: 7. The CDR3 length is 14 residues.

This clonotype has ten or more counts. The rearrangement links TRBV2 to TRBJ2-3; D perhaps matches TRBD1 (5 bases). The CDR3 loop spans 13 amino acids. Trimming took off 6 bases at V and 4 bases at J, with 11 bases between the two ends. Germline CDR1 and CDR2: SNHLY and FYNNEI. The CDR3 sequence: CASSSDTADTQYF. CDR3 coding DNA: TGTGCCAGCAGCTCGGACACGGCAGATACGCAGTATTTT.

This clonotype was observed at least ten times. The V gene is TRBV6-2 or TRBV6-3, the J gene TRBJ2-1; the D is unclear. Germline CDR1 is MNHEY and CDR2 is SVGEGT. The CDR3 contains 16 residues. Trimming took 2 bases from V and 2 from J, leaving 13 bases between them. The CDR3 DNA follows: TGTGCCAGCAGTTACCTCCAGCTCCACACCTACAATGAGCAGTTCTTC. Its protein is CASSYLQLHTYNEQFF.

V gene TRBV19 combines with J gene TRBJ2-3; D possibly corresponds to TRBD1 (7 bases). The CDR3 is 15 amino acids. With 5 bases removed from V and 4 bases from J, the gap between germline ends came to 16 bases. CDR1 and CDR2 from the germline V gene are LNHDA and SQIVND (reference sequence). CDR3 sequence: CASSPDREVPDTQYF. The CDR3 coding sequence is TGTGCCAGTAGTCCCGACAGGGAGGTCCCAGATACGCAGTATTTT. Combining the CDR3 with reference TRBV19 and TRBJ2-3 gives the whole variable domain DGGITQSPKYLFRKEGQNVTLSCEQNLNHDAMYWYRQDPGQGLRLIYYSQIVNDFQKGDIAEGYSVSREKKESFPLTVTSAQKNPTAFYLCASSPDREVPDTQYFGPGTRLTVL.

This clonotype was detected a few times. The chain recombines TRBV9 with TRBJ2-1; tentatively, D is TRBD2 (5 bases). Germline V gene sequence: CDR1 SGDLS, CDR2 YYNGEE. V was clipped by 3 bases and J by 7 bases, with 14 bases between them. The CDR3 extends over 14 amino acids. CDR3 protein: CASSEGITGNEQFF. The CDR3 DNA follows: TGTGCCAGCAGCGAGGGTATTACGGGGAATGAGCAGTTCTTC.

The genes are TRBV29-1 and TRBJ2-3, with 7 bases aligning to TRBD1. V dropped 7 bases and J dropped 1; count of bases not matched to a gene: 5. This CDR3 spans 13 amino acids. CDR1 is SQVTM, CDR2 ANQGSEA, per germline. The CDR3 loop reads CSGRQGRTDTQYF. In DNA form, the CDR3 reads TGCAGCGGTAGACAGGGTCGCACAGATACGCAGTATTTT.

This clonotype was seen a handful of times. CDR3 coding DNA: TGTGCCAGCACGGGGGCCCTCTTCACAGATACGCAGTATTTT. Protein: CASTGALFTDTQYF. The chain uses TRBV6-1 and TRBJ2-3; tentatively, D is TRBD1 or TRBD2 (6 bases each). This CDR3 is 14 amino acids long. The germline V and J ends were trimmed by 7 bases and 2 bases, with 13 bases remaining between them. CDR1 is MNHNS, CDR2 SASEGT, per germline.

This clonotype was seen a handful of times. CDR3 amino acids: CASSPDRGRNQPQHF. The CDR3 DNA sequence: TGTGCCAGCAGCCCGGACAGGGGGCGGAATCAGCCCCAGCATTTT. The genes are TRBV5-4 and TRBJ1-5, with 11 positions matching TRBD1. Germline V CDR1 and CDR2: SGHNT, YYREEE (reference sequence). The V gene end was trimmed by 4 bases and the J gene end by 4 bases; junction bases not matched to a gene: 4. The CDR3 is 15 amino acids.

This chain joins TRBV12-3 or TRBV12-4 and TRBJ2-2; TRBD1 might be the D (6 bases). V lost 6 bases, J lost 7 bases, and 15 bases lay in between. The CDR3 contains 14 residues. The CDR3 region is CASSAPGVGGELFF. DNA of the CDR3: TGTGCCAGCAGCGCACCAGGGGTGGGCGGGGAGCTGTTTTTT.

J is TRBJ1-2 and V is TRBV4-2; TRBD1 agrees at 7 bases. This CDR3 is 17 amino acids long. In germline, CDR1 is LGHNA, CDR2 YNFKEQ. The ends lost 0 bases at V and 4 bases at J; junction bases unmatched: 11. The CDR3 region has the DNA TGTGCCAGCAGCCAAGAGGGTCTGCAGGGGGGTATCTATGGCTACACCTTC. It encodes CASSQEGLQGGIYGYTF.

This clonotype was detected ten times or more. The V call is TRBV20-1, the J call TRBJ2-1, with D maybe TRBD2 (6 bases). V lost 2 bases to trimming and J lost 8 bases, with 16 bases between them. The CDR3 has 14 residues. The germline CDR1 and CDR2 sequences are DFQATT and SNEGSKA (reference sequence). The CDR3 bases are TGCAGTGCTAGAAGGAAGACTAGTACGGATGAGCAGTTCTTC. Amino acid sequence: CSARRKTSTDEQFF.

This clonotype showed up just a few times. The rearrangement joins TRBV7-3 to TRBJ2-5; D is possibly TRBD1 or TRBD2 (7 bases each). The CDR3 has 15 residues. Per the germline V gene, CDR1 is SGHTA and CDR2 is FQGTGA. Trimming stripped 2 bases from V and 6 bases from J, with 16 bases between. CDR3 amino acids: CASSLGEGAGKTQYF. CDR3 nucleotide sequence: TGTGCCAGCAGCTTAGGGGAGGGGGCGGGCAAGACCCAGTACTTC.

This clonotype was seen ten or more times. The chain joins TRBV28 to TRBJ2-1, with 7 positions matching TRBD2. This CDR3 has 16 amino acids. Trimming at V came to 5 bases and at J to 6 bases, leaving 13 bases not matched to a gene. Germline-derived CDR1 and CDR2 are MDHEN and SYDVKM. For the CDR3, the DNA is TGTGCCAGCAGTCCCTCGGAAGCGGGAAACCTCAATGAGCAGTTCTTC. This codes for CASSPSEAGNLNEQFF.

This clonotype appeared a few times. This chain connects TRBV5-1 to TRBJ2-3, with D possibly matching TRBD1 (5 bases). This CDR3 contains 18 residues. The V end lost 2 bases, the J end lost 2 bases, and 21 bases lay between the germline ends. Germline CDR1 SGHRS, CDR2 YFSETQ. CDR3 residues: CASSFAPLGQGFTDTQYF. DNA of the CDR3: TGCGCCAGCAGCTTCGCCCCCTTGGGGCAGGGATTCACAGATACGCAGTATTTT.